These T cell receptor beta chains were read from a single sample in a study of blood T cell repertoires in COVID-19. Assay used: immunoSEQ multiplex PCR; TCRdb lists only in-frame clones, some missing. The table records tens of thousands of clones, nearly 95% of them present only once. Sequenced input: peripheral blood. The receptors come from a human donor with active COVID-19. The donor label of this sample is uncertain. CDR3s include the opening cysteine and the closing phenylalanine or tryptophan. A D gene is named only where the DNA matches it firmly. Clone size is stated in some rows and not others, as once, few, many or a class when expanded.

j_call | v_call | d_call | clone_size | cdr3_nt | cdr3_aa
TRBJ1-2 | TRBV9 | NA | NA | TGTGCCAGCAGCGCTGAGGGTGTTCGGGGGACGGGCACCTTC | CASSAEGVRGTGTF
TRBJ2-1 | TRBV7-9 | TRBD2 | NA | TGTGCCAGCAGCTTAGAAGCGGGGGTTTACAATGAGCAGTTCTTC | CASSLEAGVYNEQFF
TRBJ1-1 | TRBV4-3 | NA | NA | TGCGCCAGCAGCCAAGATGGAGGACAGCGGCTCGGGGCCATGAACACTGAAGCTTTCTTT | CASSQDGGQRLGAMNTEAFF
TRBJ1-1 | TRBV19 | NA | NA | TGTGCCAGTAGTGTCACGGGAACCACTGAAGCTTTCTTT | CASSVTGTTEAFF
TRBJ1-3 | TRBV28 | NA | NA | TGTGCCAGCAGTCCTCCAAAGGGGCGCTTCACCTCTGGAAACACCATATATTTT | CASSPPKGRFTSGNTIYF
TRBJ2-3 | TRBV4-3 | NA | NA | TGCGCCAGCAGCCAAACAACAGATACGCAGTATTTT | CASSQTTDTQYF
TRBJ2-1 | TRBV6-6 | NA | NA | TGTGCCAGCAGTGCGCAGGAGGCGCCTGAGCAGTTCTTC | CASSAQEAPEQFF
TRBJ2-2 | TRBV2 | TRBD2 | NA | TGTGCCAGCAGACCGGGACTAGCGGCAGGGGACACCGGGGAGCTGTTTTTT | CASRPGLAAGDTGELFF
TRBJ2-7 | TRBV11-3 | NA | NA | TGTGCCAGCAGCTTAGGCGGGAAACCCTACGAGCAGTACTTC | CASSLGGKPYEQYF
TRBJ2-5 | TRBV3-1/TRBV3-2 | TRBD2 | few | TGTGCCAGCAGCCAAGATCGGGCTAGCGGCGAAGAGACCCAGTACTTC | CASSQDRASGEETQYF
TRBJ2-1 | TRBV24-1 | NA | NA | TGTGCCACCAGTGATTACCTGAGCTCCTACAATGAGCAGTTCTTC | CATSDYLSSYNEQFF
TRBJ2-3 | TRBV6-6 | NA | NA | TGTGCCAGCACCTCGACCCGGGCCCCGGGAACAGATACGCAGTATTTT | CASTSTRAPGTDTQYF
TRBJ2-1 | TRBV18 | TRBD2 | NA | TGTGCCAGCTCACCACTTTCTCGAAGCGGGAGCTACAATGAGCAGTTCTTC | CASSPLSRSGSYNEQFF
TRBJ2-3 | TRBV12-3/TRBV12-4 | NA | NA | TGTGCCAGCGGCGGATTCACAGATACGCAGTATTTT | CASGGFTDTQYF
TRBJ1-2 | TRBV11-3 | NA | NA | TGTGCCAGCAGCTTGCCCGGGAGTAACTATGGCTACACCTTC | CASSLPGSNYGYTF
TRBJ2-1 | TRBV5-6 | NA | NA | TGTGCCAGCAGCGCGTCCCCAGGCAATGAGCAGTTCTTC | CASSASPGNEQFF
TRBJ2-3 | TRBV7-9 | TRBD1 | NA | TGTGCCAGCAGCTTAGCGGGACAGACCACAGATACGCAGTATTTT | CASSLAGQTTDTQYF
TRBJ1-2 | TRBV6-2/TRBV6-3 | TRBD1 | NA | TGTGCCAGCAGTTACCCGGGACAGGGCTATGGCTACACCTTC | CASSYPGQGYGYTF
TRBJ1-5 | TRBV4-1 | NA | few | TGCGCCAGCAGCCACTCAGGGGATCAGCCCCAGCATTTT | CASSHSGDQPQHF